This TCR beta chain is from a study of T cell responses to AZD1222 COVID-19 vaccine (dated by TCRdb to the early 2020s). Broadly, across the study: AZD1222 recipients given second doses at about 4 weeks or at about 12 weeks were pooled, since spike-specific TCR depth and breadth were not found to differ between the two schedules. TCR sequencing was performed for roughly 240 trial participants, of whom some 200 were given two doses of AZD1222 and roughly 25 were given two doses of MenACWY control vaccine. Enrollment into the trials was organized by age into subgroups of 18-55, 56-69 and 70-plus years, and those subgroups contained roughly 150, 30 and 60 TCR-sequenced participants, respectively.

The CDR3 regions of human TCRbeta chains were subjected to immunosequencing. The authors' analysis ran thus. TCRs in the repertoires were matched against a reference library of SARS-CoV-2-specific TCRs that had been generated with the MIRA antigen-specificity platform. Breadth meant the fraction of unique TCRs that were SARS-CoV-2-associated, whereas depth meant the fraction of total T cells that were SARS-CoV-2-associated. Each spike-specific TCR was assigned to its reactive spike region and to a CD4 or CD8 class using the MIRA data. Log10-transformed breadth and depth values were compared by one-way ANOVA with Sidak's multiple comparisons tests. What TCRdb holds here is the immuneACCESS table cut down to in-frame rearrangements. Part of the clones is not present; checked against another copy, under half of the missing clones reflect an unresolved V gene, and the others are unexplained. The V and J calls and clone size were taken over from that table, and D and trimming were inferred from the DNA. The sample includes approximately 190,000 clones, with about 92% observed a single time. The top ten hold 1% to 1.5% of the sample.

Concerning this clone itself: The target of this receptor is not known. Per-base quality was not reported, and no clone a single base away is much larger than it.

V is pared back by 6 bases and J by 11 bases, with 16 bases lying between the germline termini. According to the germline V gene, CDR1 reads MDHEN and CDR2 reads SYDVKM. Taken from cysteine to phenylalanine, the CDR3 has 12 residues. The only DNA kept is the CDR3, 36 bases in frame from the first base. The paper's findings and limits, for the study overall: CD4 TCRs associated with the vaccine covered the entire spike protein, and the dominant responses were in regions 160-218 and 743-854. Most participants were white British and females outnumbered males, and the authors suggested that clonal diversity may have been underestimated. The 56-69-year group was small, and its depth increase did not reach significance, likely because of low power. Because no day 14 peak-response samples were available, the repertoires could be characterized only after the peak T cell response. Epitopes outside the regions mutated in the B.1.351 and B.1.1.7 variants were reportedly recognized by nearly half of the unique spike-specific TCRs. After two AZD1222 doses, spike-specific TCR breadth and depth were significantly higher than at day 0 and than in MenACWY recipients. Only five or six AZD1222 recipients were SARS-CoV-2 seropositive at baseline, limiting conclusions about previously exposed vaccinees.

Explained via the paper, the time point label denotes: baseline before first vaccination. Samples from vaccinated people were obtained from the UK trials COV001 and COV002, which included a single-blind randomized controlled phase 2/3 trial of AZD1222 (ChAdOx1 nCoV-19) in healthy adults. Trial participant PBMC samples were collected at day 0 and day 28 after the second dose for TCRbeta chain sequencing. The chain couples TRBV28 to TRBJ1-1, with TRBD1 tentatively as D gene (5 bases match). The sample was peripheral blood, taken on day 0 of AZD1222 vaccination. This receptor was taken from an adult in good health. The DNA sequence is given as TGTGCCAGCAGGACCCAAACGGGGGAGGCTTTCTTT. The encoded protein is CASRTQTGEAFF. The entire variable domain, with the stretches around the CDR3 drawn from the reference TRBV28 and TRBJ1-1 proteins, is DVKVTQSSRYLVKRTGEKVFLECVQDMDHENMFWYRQDPGLGLRLIYFSYDVKMKEKGDIPEGYSVSREKKERFSLILESASTNQTSMYLCASRTQTGEAFFGQGTRLTVV.